This T cell receptor (beta chain) stems from a study of T cells in Graves' hyperthyroidism and ophthalmopathy. Regarding the study as a whole: Ophthalmopathy was told apart from stable hyperthyroidism by a 13 V-J model.

V trimming: 5 bases; J trimming: 4 bases; junction bases outside the gene matches: 8. Germline V gene data show CDR1 as SGHNT and CDR2 as YENEEA. This CDR3 contains 17 residues. TCR beta CDR3 sequences were amplified from RNA transcripts. Carried out on the TCR CDR3, a first-round RT-PCR used the HTBI primer set. TCRdb used MiXCR to reprocess the multiplex PCR reads, holding one entry per CDR3 protein. This table holds fewer than 250,000 distinct CDR3 sequences, about a sixth found once. For this clonotype: The antigen is not known.

The origin of this receptor is a woman between 18 and 29 years old with Graves' ophthalmopathy. The chain employs TRBV11-3 and TRBJ2-5; 15 nucleotides align to TRBD2. The specimen sequenced was blood. CDR3 nucleotides: TGTGCCAGCAGCCCCCGGACTAGCGGGAGGGCCAGAGAGACCCAGTACTTC. This translates into CASSPRTSGRARETQYF.